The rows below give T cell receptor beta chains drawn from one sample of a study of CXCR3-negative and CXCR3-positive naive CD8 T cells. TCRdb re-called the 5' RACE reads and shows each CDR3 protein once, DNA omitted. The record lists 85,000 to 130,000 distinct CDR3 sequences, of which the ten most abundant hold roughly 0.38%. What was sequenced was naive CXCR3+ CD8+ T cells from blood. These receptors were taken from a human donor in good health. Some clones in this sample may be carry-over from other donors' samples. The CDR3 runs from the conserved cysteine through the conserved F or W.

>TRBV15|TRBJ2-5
CATSRGRLAGSQETQYF
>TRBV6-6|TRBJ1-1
CASSYSVEGDTEAFF
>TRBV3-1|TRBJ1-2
CASSQDWDRGRNYGYTF
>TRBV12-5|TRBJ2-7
CASGHSKVPSYEQYF
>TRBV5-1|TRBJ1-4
CASSVGDGTNEKLFF
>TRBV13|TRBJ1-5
CASSLGGQVNQPQHF
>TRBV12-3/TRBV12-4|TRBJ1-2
CASSPSAGGSYGYTF
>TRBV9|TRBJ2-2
CASSVGQVVFTGELFF
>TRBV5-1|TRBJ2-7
CASSLTGRDEQYF
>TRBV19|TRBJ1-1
CASSIWNEAFF
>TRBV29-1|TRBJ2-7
CSVELPGGGYEQYF
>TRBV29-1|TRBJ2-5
CSVSSYSETQYF
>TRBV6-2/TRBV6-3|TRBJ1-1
CASSYSLWSPGTEAFF
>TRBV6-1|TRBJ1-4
CASSFRGELNEKPFF
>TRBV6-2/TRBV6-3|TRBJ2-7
CASTPGQRPYEQYF
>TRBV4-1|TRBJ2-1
CASSQVATSNEQFF
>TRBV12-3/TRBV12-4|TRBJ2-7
CASSPQGASAYEQYF
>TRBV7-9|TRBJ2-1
CASSPRQGLSYNEQFF
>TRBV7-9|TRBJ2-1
CASSSPDGNEQFF
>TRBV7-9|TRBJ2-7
CASEVRYEQYF
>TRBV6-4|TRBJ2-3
CASSVTSEGATDTQYF
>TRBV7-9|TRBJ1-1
CASSSPGGREAFF
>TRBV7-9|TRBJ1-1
CARSLGRGPPEAFF
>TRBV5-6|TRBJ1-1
CASSLQHLNTEAFF
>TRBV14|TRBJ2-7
CASSPGNLLTYEQYF
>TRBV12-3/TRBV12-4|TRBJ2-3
CASSDFPLAGGTDTQYF
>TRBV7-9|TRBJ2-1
CASSLVESGNEQFF
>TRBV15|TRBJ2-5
CATSREGQGGDPQYF
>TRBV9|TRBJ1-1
CASSGQSGSPNPEAFF
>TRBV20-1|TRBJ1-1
CSAREEGGMVYTEAFF
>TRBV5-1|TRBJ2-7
CASSYGTGNYEQYF
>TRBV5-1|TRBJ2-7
CASSLPDHYEQYF
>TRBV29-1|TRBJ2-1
CSVDGRGGLNNEQFF
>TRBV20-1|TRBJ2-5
CSARGLGAGETQYF
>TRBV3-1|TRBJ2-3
CASSQVPAGGRPDTQYF
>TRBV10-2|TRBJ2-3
CASRLAVLSTDTQYF
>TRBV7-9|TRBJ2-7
CASSSSGEQYF
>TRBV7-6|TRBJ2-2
CASSRRTGAGELFF
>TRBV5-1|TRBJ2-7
CASSLIGGSFYEQYF
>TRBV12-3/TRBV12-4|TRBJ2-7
CASSPEGGGSYEQYF
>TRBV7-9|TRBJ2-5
CASSLVQTGRETQYF
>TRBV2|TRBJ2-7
CASSERPPGAADYEQYF
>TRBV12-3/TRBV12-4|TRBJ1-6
CASSLSPGTANSPLHF
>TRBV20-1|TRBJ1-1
CSARTTGMVVNTEAFF
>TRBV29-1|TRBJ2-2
CSVEDGRFNTGELFF
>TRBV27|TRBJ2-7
CASSLLGTGGSYEQYF
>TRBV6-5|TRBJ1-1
CASCPGGEMNTEAFF